One and the same sample provided the 19 T cell receptor beta chains below, sequenced in a study of breast tumors, draining lymph nodes, adjacent tissues. The lymph nodes were axillary draining lymph nodes from breast cancer patients. TCRdb redid the calling of the multiplex PCR reads with MiXCR, one entry per CDR3 protein. The table has more than 200,000 distinct CDR3 sequences, roughly 32% seen once. The material sequenced was axillary lymph node tissue. The receptors here all came from a female donor with breast cancer. Some clones in this sample may be carry-over from other donors' samples.

This clonotype appeared once. This likely comes from a read error, as the CDR3 has no conserved phenylalanine or tryptophan at its end. The V and J genes are TRBV20-1 and TRBJ2-7; D perhaps matches TRBD2 (5 bases). The CDR3 sequence is 14 residues long. Germline V gene lookup returns CDR1 DFQATT and CDR2 SNEGSKA (reference sequence). Here the CDR3 reads CGARDLTGSYEQYL. The CDR3 DNA sequence: TGCGGTGCTAGAGATTTGACGGGATCCTACGAGCAGTACCTC.

With respect to this clonotype: The junction departs from germline at one end; a sequencing error may be responsible. The V call is TRBV7-2, the J call TRBJ1-6; 7 bases map to TRBD1. Germline V gene sequence: CDR1 SGHTA, CDR2 FQGNSA. This CDR3 comprises 13 residues. The CDR3: CACNDRDNSPPHF. CDR3 nucleotides: TGTGCCTGCAACGACAGGGACAATTCACCCCCCCACTTT. The full variable domain, in which reference TRBV7-2 and TRBJ1-6 provide the parts outside the CDR3, is GAGVSQSPSNKVTEKGKDVELRCDPISGHTALYWYRQSLGQGLEFLIYFQGNSAPDKSGLPSDRFSAERTGGSVSTLTIQRTQQEDSAVYLCACNDRDNSPPHFGNGTRLTVT.

The V call is TRBV9, the J call TRBJ2-2, with TRBD2 as a possible D gene (7 bases). The germline gives CDR1 SGDLS, CDR2 YYNGEE. This CDR3 contains 19 residues. Trimming took off 5 bases at V and 0 bases at J, with 23 bases between the two ends. The CDR3, as DNA: TGTGCCAGCAGTTGGGGGGAGGGGGGCGAAGTAGCGAACACCGGGGAGCTGTTTTTT. Protein: CASSWGEGGEVANTGELFF.

This clonotype was observed at least ten times. The chain links TRBV6-5 to TRBJ1-5; 10 bases are a match to TRBD1. This CDR3 has 15 residues. Germline CDR1 MNHEY, CDR2 SVGAGI. J was trimmed by 7 bases and V by 6 bases; bases with no gene match: 9. The CDR3 region is CASSPRTGGGQPQHF. The CDR3 DNA reads as TGTGCCAGCAGCCCCCGGACAGGGGGGGGACAGCCCCAGCATTTT.

This clonotype was observed once. The chain employs TRBV6-4 and TRBJ1-2; 8 bases fit TRBD1. The CDR3 has 14 amino acids. Unmatched junction bases numbered 7, after V lost 6 bases and J lost 4 bases. Germline V gene lookup returns CDR1 MRHNA and CDR2 SNTAGT. The CDR3 coding sequence is TGTGCCAGCAGGAGGGACAGGAGCTTCTATGGCTACACCTTC. This sequence encodes CASRRDRSFYGYTF.

This clonotype appeared many times. The chain uses TRBV10-2 and TRBJ2-7; 9 bases match TRBD2. Germline loops: CDR1 WSHSY, CDR2 SAAADI. The CDR3 contains 14 residues. V dropped 10 bases and J dropped 6; count of bases not matched to a gene: 13. The DNA of the CDR3 is TGCGCCACCAACACGGGACTAGCCCTTCTCGAGCAGTACTTC. It specifies CATNTGLALLEQYF.

This clonotype was counted many times. The chain is built from TRBV11-2 and TRBJ2-3; no firm D call. V gave up 1 base and J gave up 4 bases, with 9 bases separating them. The CDR3 spans 14 residues. Germline assignment: CDR1 SGHAT and CDR2 FQNNGV. The CDR3 coding sequence is TGTGCCAGCAGCTTAGGTTCGGTTGCAGATACGCAGTATTTT. It specifies CASSLGSVADTQYF.

The genes are TRBV20-1 and TRBJ2-6; the D is unclear. Trimming cost V 5 bases and J 3 bases, with 14 bases left between them. Germline CDR1 reads DFQATT; CDR2 reads SNEGSKA (reference sequence). This CDR3 has 15 residues. The CDR3 protein is CSASGRNYGANVLTF. DNA for the CDR3: TGCAGTGCTTCCGGACGGAACTATGGGGCCAACGTCCTGACTTTC.

J is TRBJ1-6 and V is TRBV7-6; 10 bases agree with TRBD1. Germline V lookup: CDR1 SGHVS, CDR2 FNYEAQ. Trimming removed 2 bases from V and 9 bases from J; junction bases left unmatched: 7. The CDR3 length is 16 residues. CDR3 sequence: CASSLRPRTGGSPLHF. The CDR3 DNA follows: TGTGCCAGCAGCTTAAGGCCCCGGACAGGGGGTTCACCCCTCCACTTT.

This clonotype was detected ten times or more. The rearrangement links TRBV7-9 to TRBJ2-2; D is possibly TRBD1 or TRBD2 (5 bases each). In germline, CDR1 is SEHNR, CDR2 FQNEAQ (reference sequence). The ends were cut back, 3 bases at V and 0 bases at J, with 14 bases in the middle. This CDR3 region has 17 residues. The CDR3 region is CASSLVRGPSNTGELFF. The CDR3 bases are TGTGCCAGCAGCTTGGTTCGGGGCCCTTCGAACACCGGGGAGCTGTTTTTT.

This clonotype was observed many times. This chain uses TRBV3-1 with TRBJ2-7, with D hard to call. Germline V CDR1 and CDR2: LGHDT, YNNKEL (reference sequence). This CDR3 comprises 15 residues. V was trimmed by 4 bases and J by 2 bases, leaving 15 bases between them. The chain's CDR3 is CASSPQIGDTYEQYF. CDR3 sequence (DNA): TGTGCCAGCAGCCCCCAAATTGGGGATACCTACGAGCAGTACTTC.

This clonotype was detected ten times or more. The J gene is TRBJ1-4, the V gene TRBV19; 8 bases are shared with TRBD1. CDR3 length equals 14 residues. V lost 7 bases and J lost 3; bases outside the gene matches: 4. Germline CDR1 reads LNHDA; CDR2 reads SQIVND (reference sequence). The CDR3 loop is CASNPGGSNEKLFF. CDR3 nucleotides: TGTGCCAGTAATCCAGGGGGCTCTAATGAAAAACTGTTTTTT.

V gene TRBV11-2 combines with J gene TRBJ2-3; TRBD1 aligns across 7 bases. The CDR3 covers 16 residues. Germline lookup yields CDR1 SGHAT and CDR2 FQNNGV. The V gene end was trimmed by 5 bases and the J gene end by 2 bases; junction bases not matched to a gene: 10. The CDR3 DNA reads as TGTGCCAGCAGCCCTCTCGGGACAGCCAACACAGATACGCAGTATTTT. As protein: CASSPLGTANTDTQYF.

About this clonotype: At one of its ends the junction is not consistent with the germline gene, which may arise from a read error. The chain has TRBV7-2 and TRBJ2-3, with D perhaps matching TRBD1 or TRBD2 (5 bases each). This CDR3 is 16 amino acids long. Germline V lookup: CDR1 SGHTA, CDR2 FQGNSA. The CDR3 here is CASSFDLRTPRDTQYF. CDR3 coding DNA: TGTGCCAGCAGCTTCGACCTCAGGACACCTCGGGATACGCAGTACTTT.

This clonotype was seen only a few times. A much larger clone differs by one base, so this may be a read error. The rearrangement links TRBV11-2 to TRBJ2-7, with a possible D match to TRBD2 (5 bases). V was cut by 4 bases and J by 0 bases, with 13 bases left in between. The CDR3 runs to 15 residues. Germline loops: CDR1 SGHAT, CDR2 FQNNGV. The CDR3 loop reads CASSSTDSTSYEQYF. CDR3 DNA: TGTGCCAGCAGCTCCACGGACTCAACCTCCTACGAGCAGTACTTC.

This chain uses TRBV20-1 with TRBJ2-5, with TRBD2 matching 9 bases. V was pared by 1 base and J by 3 bases, with 3 bases of the junction left unmatched. Germline-derived CDR1 and CDR2 are DFQATT and SNEGSKA (reference sequence). This CDR3 contains 14 residues. The CDR3 loop reads CSARGLAGKETQYF. CDR3 nucleotide sequence: TGCAGTGCTAGAGGTCTAGCGGGAAAAGAGACCCAGTACTTC.

This clonotype appeared many times. This chain connects TRBV5-6 to TRBJ1-6; 7 bases map to TRBD1. This CDR3 has 15 residues. V lost 4 bases, J lost 7 bases, and 8 bases stayed unmatched. Germline V lookup: CDR1 SGHDT, CDR2 YYEEEE. The CDR3 region is CASSRPGQLNSPLHF. In DNA form, the CDR3 reads TGTGCCAGCAGCCGACCGGGACAGTTAAATTCACCCCTCCACTTT.

The chain employs TRBV2 and TRBJ2-1, with TRBD2 matching 9 bases. Germline V gene lookup returns CDR1 SNHLY and CDR2 FYNNEI. This CDR3 spans 17 amino acids. V shed 0 bases, J shed 3 bases, and the junction held 6 bases outside the gene matches. The CDR3 loop is CASSEAVASGIYNEQFF. CDR3 nucleotides: TGTGCCAGCAGTGAAGCCGTGGCTAGCGGGATCTACAATGAGCAGTTCTTC.

This clonotype has at least ten counts. The chain carries TRBV6-5 and TRBJ2-5; 13 bases fit TRBD2. Per germline, CDR1 MNHEY and CDR2 SVGAGI. The V gene end was trimmed by 5 bases and the J gene end by 4 bases; junction bases not matched to a gene: 4. The CDR3 sequence is 15 residues long. The CDR3 DNA sequence: TGTGCCAGCAGTCGGACTAGCGGGAGTAGAGAGACCCAGTACTTC. Translating it yields CASSRTSGSRETQYF.